One and the same sample provided the 8 T cell receptor beta chains below, sequenced in a study of blood T cell repertoires in COVID-19. Sequenced by immunoSEQ multiplex PCR; TCRdb stores in-frame clones only, minus some. The sample lists under 170,000 clones; around 87% were seen once. The sample taken for sequencing was peripheral blood. The receptors here all came from a woman aged 55 to 70 with active or convalescent COVID-19.

J is TRBJ1-1 and V is TRBV3-1 (or the pseudogene TRBV3-2); D unresolved. V was cut by 4 bases and J by 1 base, with 4 bases left in between. Germline V gene data show CDR1 as LGHDT and CDR2 as YNNKEL (reference sequence). The CDR3 length is 12 residues. DNA of the CDR3: TGTGCCAGCAGCCCCGGGAACACTGAAGCTTTCTTT. It translates to CASSPGNTEAFF.

V and J are TRBV5-3 and TRBJ1-4; TRBD1 matches 8 bases. TRBV5-3 is annotated as an ORF whose role is uncertain. Germline trimming cut 5 bases from V and 8 bases from J; bases unmatched to any gene: 8. This CDR3 spans 14 amino acids. CDR3 nucleotide sequence: TGTGCCAGAAGATCCGGGACAGGCCCGGAAAAACTGTTTTTT. It translates to CARRSGTGPEKLFF.

This clone was seen only a few times. The gene calls are TRBV24-1 and TRBJ2-7; 7 bases map to TRBD2. Germline V gene sequence: CDR1 KGHDR, CDR2 SFDVKD. V gave up 8 bases and J gave up 7 bases; unmatched junction bases: 13. The CDR3 loop spans 14 amino acids. This chain's CDR3 is CATTILGGFEEQYF. The DNA for the CDR3 is TGTGCCACCACCATTCTCGGGGGGTTCGAAGAGCAGTACTTC.

The chain joins TRBV7-9 to TRBJ2-7, with D maybe TRBD1 (6 bases). Germline loops: CDR1 SEHNR, CDR2 FQNEAQ (reference sequence). V was trimmed by 5 bases and J by 2 bases, leaving 16 bases between them. This CDR3 has 15 amino acids. The CDR3 DNA reads TGTGCCAGCAGCACATCCGGGACACCAACCTACGAGCAGTACTTC. This gives the protein CASSTSGTPTYEQYF.

This chain joins TRBV7-6 and TRBJ1-4; 9 bases align to TRBD1. The V segment lost 3 bases and the J segment 8 bases; nucleotides outside the gene matches: 4. The CDR3 contains 14 residues. Germline assignment: CDR1 SGHVS and CDR2 FNYEAQ. The CDR3 sequence: CASSLGTGIEKLFF. The CDR3 DNA is TGTGCCAGCAGCTTGGGGACAGGGATCGAAAAACTGTTTTTT.

V usage is TRBV9 and J usage is TRBJ2-5; 12 bases fit TRBD2. J gave up 2 bases and V 0 bases, and 5 bases lay outside the gene matches. Germline V gives CDR1 SGDLS, CDR2 YYNGEE. The CDR3 contains 17 residues. Here the CDR3 reads CASSVELGLAGQETQYF. CDR3 coding DNA: TGTGCCAGCAGCGTAGAATTAGGACTAGCGGGGCAAGAGACCCAGTACTTC.

V gene TRBV4-3 combines with J gene TRBJ1-1; D call uncertain. This CDR3 is built from 13 residues. Germline loops: CDR1 LGHNA, CDR2 YSLEER. Between the trimmed V and J ends, which lost 0 bases and 2 bases, there was a span of 4 bases. CDR3 DNA: TGCGCCAGCAGCCAAGACGTAAACACTGAAGCTTTCTTT. The encoded protein is CASSQDVNTEAFF.

This chain's CDR3 is CASSPQAYGDTIYF. The CDR3 region has the DNA TGTGCCAGCAGCCCCCAGGCCTACGGGGACACCATATATTTT. The V call is TRBV3-1 (or the pseudogene TRBV3-2), the J call TRBJ1-3, with D uncertain. V gave up 4 bases and J gave up 8 bases, with 15 bases separating them. Per the germline V gene, CDR1 is LGHDT and CDR2 is YNNKEL (reference sequence). The CDR3 is 14 amino acids.